These 7 T cell receptor beta chains were sequenced from one sample in a study of T cells in Graves' hyperthyroidism and ophthalmopathy. TCR beta CDR3 regions were amplified from RNA. TCR CDR3 underwent first-round RT-PCR with the HTBI primer set. Via MiXCR, TCRdb re-called the multiplex PCR reads, giving one row per CDR3 protein. The profile shows some 270,000 distinct CDR3 sequences, roughly 13% of them singletons. The sequencing sample was made of blood. These receptors originate from a woman in her thirties with Graves' hyperthyroidism that later progressed to Graves' ophthalmopathy.

This clonotype appeared a few times. This chain uses TRBV3-1 with TRBJ2-5; 10 bases are shared with TRBD2. Trimming at V came to 1 base and at J to 4 bases, leaving 6 bases not matched to a gene. CDR1 and CDR2 from the germline V gene are LGHDT and YNNKEL (reference sequence). The CDR3 length is 16 residues. The CDR3 region is CASSQGPSGSSETQYF. CDR3 nucleotide sequence: TGTGCCAGCAGCCAAGGGCCTAGCGGGAGCTCAGAGACCCAGTACTTC.

This clonotype was detected ten times or more. CDR3 in amino acids: CASSLRTSGSGYEQYF. CDR3 nucleotides: TGTGCCAGCAGTTTGAGGACTAGCGGTTCCGGGTACGAGCAGTACTTC. This chain links TRBV28 with TRBJ2-7; 10 bases align to TRBD2. The CDR3 totals 16 residues. Germline V gene lookup returns CDR1 MDHEN and CDR2 SYDVKM. V shed 3 bases and J 4 bases; nucleotides not matched to a gene: 9. Full variable domain (outside the CDR3, taken from reference TRBV28 and TRBJ2-7): DVKVTQSSRYLVKRTGEKVFLECVQDMDHENMFWYRQDPGLGLRLIYFSYDVKMKEKGDIPEGYSVSREKKERFSLILESASTNQTSMYLCASSLRTSGSGYEQYFGPGTRLTVT.

A few counts support this clonotype. A read error may produce the germline difference seen at one junction end. The genes are TRBV5-1 and TRBJ1-1; TRBD1 might be the D (5 bases). CDR1 and CDR2 (germline): SGHRS, YFSETQ. CDR3 size: 16 residues. Here the CDR3 DNA reads TGTGCCAGCAGCACACTTCCGGGACCGATGAACACTGAAGCTTTCTTT. As protein: CASSTLPGPMNTEAFF.

This clonotype has a count of ten or more. This chain links TRBV7-2 with TRBJ2-1, with D perhaps being TRBD1 or TRBD2 (5 bases each). This CDR3 has 16 amino acids. Trimming pared 1 base from V and 8 bases from J, leaving 18 bases between. The V gene's germline CDR1 is SGHTA and CDR2 FQGNSA. CDR3 sequence (DNA): TGTGCCAGCAGCTTAGGATTCGGGCAGGGCGGGTATGAGCAGTTCTTC. It codes for CASSLGFGQGGYEQFF.

The chain is built from TRBV2 and TRBJ2-3; D is perhaps TRBD1 or TRBD2 (10 bases each). The germline gives CDR1 SNHLY, CDR2 FYNNEI. This CDR3 is built from 20 residues. Trimming took off 4 bases at V and 0 bases at J, with 26 bases between the two ends. CDR3 nucleotide sequence: TGTGCCAGCAGTGCCTATCGACAGGGGGCAGCGGGAGGGAGCACAGATACGCAGTATTTT. It yields the protein CASSAYRQGAAGGSTDTQYF.

This clonotype was detected ten times or more. The chain recombines TRBV6-2 or TRBV6-3 with TRBJ1-2; D ambiguous. Germline CDR1 is MNHEY and CDR2 is SVGEGT. V lost 8 bases, J lost 0 bases, and 10 bases lay in between. CDR3 length: 13 residues. DNA for the CDR3: TGTGCCAGCGTTCAGGCAGCTAACTATGGCTACACCTTC. Translated: CASVQAANYGYTF.

The table lists this clonotype with a few counts. The chain combines TRBV27 with TRBJ2-7; D might be TRBD2 (6 bases). CDR1 and CDR2 from the germline V gene are MNHEY and SMNVEV (reference sequence). The CDR3 loop spans 13 amino acids. The germline V and J ends were trimmed by 8 bases and 2 bases, with 13 bases remaining between them. CDR3 in amino acids: CASGRGFPYEQYF. CDR3 sequence (DNA): TGTGCCAGCGGCCGGGGGTTTCCCTACGAGCAGTACTTC.